The T cell receptor beta chain described here comes from a study of blood T cell repertoires in COVID-19. Enrolled through a virtual design, the participants were between roughly 18 and 100 years of age and came from roughly 22 US areas. Assay used: immunoSEQ multiplex PCR; TCRdb lists only in-frame clones, some missing. This table has 260,000 or so clones, around 90% appearing once. This CDR3 region has 17 residues. Trimming stripped 1 base from V and 1 base from J, with 14 bases between. Germline V gene sequence: CDR1 LGHDT, CDR2 YNNKEL (reference sequence). V gene TRBV3-1 (or the pseudogene TRBV3-2) combines with J gene TRBJ1-3, with a weak D call TRBD1 (6 bases). The sequence came from a woman younger than 45 with acute COVID-19. The sequenced sample was PBMCs or T cells enriched from blood (not recorded which). The CDR3 region is CASSQVRTVGSGNTIYF. In nucleotides, the CDR3 is TGTGCCAGCAGCCAAGTGAGGACAGTAGGTTCTGGAAACACCATATATTTT.